These 13 T cell receptor beta chains share one sample of origin, sequenced in a study of a mutant IDH1 vaccine in newly diagnosed glioma. The protocol was immunoSEQ multiplex PCR, while the TCRdb copy is restricted to in-frame clones and leaves out a portion. The sample yields tens of thousands of clones, about 88% seen once. Regarding time point: week 35, safety follow-up. Topical imiquimod accompanied each vaccine dose, which consisted of 300 ug of mutant IDH1 20-mer peptide. These receptors' targets are unknown. The sequences come from PBMCs, collected from a glioma patient whose treatment included an IDH1 peptide vaccine. All receptors derive from a woman in her 40s with glioma.

V gene TRBV2 combines with J gene TRBJ2-2; 12 bases fit TRBD2. The CDR3 loop spans 16 amino acids. After removal of 7 bases from V and 2 bases from J, the junction contained 5 bases not matched to a gene. The V gene's germline CDR1 is SNHLY and CDR2 FYNNEI. The CDR3: CASTGTSGFNTGELFF. The CDR3 DNA sequence: TGTGCCAGCACCGGGACTAGCGGGTTTAACACCGGGGAGCTGTTTTTT.

The chain combines TRBV9 with TRBJ1-5, with a weak D call TRBD1 (6 bases). This CDR3 has 14 residues. V lost 0 bases, J lost 5 bases, and 9 bases lay in between. Germline values: CDR1 SGDLS, CDR2 YYNGEE. Here the CDR3 DNA reads TGTGCCAGCAGCGTAGGAAAGGGGGATCAGCCCCAGCATTTT. Translating gives CASSVGKGDQPQHF.

The rearrangement joins TRBV5-4 to TRBJ2-2; the D gene could be TRBD1 or TRBD2 (5 bases each). This CDR3 is 15 amino acids long. Trimming left V 3 bases short and J 1 base short, with 10 bases between. Germline CDR1 reads SGHNT; CDR2 reads YYREEE (reference sequence). The CDR3 here is CASSYGTENTGELFF. In DNA, the CDR3 is TGTGCCAGCAGCTACGGGACGGAGAACACCGGGGAGCTGTTTTTT. The complete variable domain, with remaining parts taken from reference TRBV5-4 and TRBJ2-2, reads ETGVTQSPTHLIKTRGQQVTLRCSSQSGHNTVSWYQQALGQGPQFIFQYYREEENGRGNFPPRFSGLQFPNYSSELNVNALELDDSALYLCASSYGTENTGELFFGEGSRLTVL.

The genes are TRBV6-5 and TRBJ2-6; D unclear. With 2 bases removed from V and 4 bases from J, the gap between germline ends came to 6 bases. The CDR3 totals 14 residues. CDR1 and CDR2 from the germline V gene are MNHEY and SVGAGI. DNA of the CDR3: TGTGCCAGCAGTTACGAATCCGGGGCCAACGTCCTGACTTTC. Translating it yields CASSYESGANVLTF.

The J gene is TRBJ1-3, the V gene TRBV29-1, with D unclear. Germline assignment: CDR1 SQVTM and CDR2 ANQGSEA. V was clipped by 4 bases and J by 0 bases, with 7 bases between them. CDR3 length: 13 amino acids. The CDR3 DNA follows: TGCAGCGTTGCCAGGAGCTCTGGAAACACCATATATTTT. Its protein is CSVARSSGNTIYF.

The chain has TRBV7-2 and TRBJ1-5; D unresolved. Germline lookup yields CDR1 SGHTA and CDR2 FQGNSA. The V end lost 4 bases, the J end lost 1 base, and 14 bases lay between the germline ends. The CDR3 loop spans 16 amino acids. The CDR3 region is CASSSQGGASNQPQHF. The CDR3 region has the DNA TGTGCCAGCAGCTCTCAAGGTGGCGCGAGCAATCAGCCCCAGCATTTT.

The CDR3 is CASSLSPGTYEQYF. The CDR3, as DNA: TGTGCCAGCAGCTTAAGTCCGGGAACCTACGAGCAGTACTTC. The chain employs TRBV11-2 and TRBJ2-7; D may be TRBD2 (5 bases). Germline assignment: CDR1 SGHAT and CDR2 FQNNGV. The germline V and J ends were trimmed by 2 bases and 2 bases, with 10 bases remaining between them. The length of the CDR3 is 14 residues.

A word on this clone: Other DNA sequences in the sample encode the same CDR3. V usage is TRBV7-6 and J usage is TRBJ2-5; D is uncertain. V gave up 2 bases and J gave up 5 bases, with 6 bases separating them. This CDR3 contains 12 residues. Germline V gives CDR1 SGHVS, CDR2 FNYEAQ. The CDR3 DNA reads TGTGCCAGCAGCTTAAGTGGGGAGACCCAGTACTTC. Amino acids: CASSLSGETQYF.

The chain has TRBV6-6 and TRBJ1-1; D is unresolved. CDR3 length: 11 amino acids. Germline V gene sequence: CDR1 MNHNY, CDR2 SVGAGI (reference sequence). Trimming took 4 bases from V and 4 from J, leaving 4 bases between them. The CDR3 spells CASSSGTEAFF. CDR3 nucleotide sequence: TGTGCCAGCAGTTCGGGCACTGAAGCTTTCTTT.

CDR3 sequence reads: CASSPRQGPNTGELFF. DNA for the CDR3: TGCGCCAGCAGCCCCCGGCAGGGGCCGAACACCGGGGAGCTGTTTTTT. The J gene is TRBJ2-2, the V gene TRBV5-1; TRBD1 is a possible D gene (6 bases). The CDR3 spans 16 residues. V was pared by 4 bases and J by 0 bases, with 13 bases between. CDR1 and CDR2 (germline): SGHRS, YFSETQ. The whole variable domain, remainder taken from reference TRBV5-1 and TRBJ2-2, is KAGVTQTPRYLIKTRGQQVTLSCSPISGHRSVSWYQQTPGQGLQFLFEYFSETQRNKGNFPGRFSGRQFSNSRSEMNVSTLELGDSALYLCASSPRQGPNTGELFFGEGSRLTVL.

The chain joins TRBV19 to TRBJ1-1, with TRBD1 matching over 7 bases. The J segment lost 3 bases and the V segment lost 9 bases, leaving 19 bases of the junction unmatched. The V gene's germline CDR1 is LNHDA and CDR2 SQIVND (reference sequence). The CDR3 is 17 amino acids. The CDR3 DNA follows: TGTGCCAGCTCTCTCCGGGACAGACTCAGCGGGGACACTGAAGCTTTCTTT. It is translated as CASSLRDRLSGDTEAFF.

The gene calls are TRBV11-2 and TRBJ1-2; D is ambiguous. The CDR3 sequence is 14 residues long. Germline values: CDR1 SGHAT, CDR2 FQNNGV. Trimming shortened V by 0 bases and J by 8 bases, and 13 bases separated the two germline ends. The CDR3: CASSLEADGGGYTF. The CDR3 nucleotides read TGTGCCAGCAGCTTAGAGGCTGATGGAGGAGGCTACACCTTC.

This chain uses TRBV5-5 with TRBJ1-1; D perhaps matches TRBD1 (6 bases). The V gene's germline CDR1 is SGHKS and CDR2 YYEKEE (reference sequence). Trimming cost V 4 bases and J 1 base, with 14 bases left between them. This CDR3 spans 15 amino acids. The CDR3 protein is CASSPVRGANTEAFF. Here the CDR3 DNA reads TGTGCCAGCAGCCCCGTGCGGGGGGCGAACACTGAAGCTTTCTTT. The full variable domain, with the rest looked up from reference TRBV5-5 and TRBJ1-1, is DAGVTQSPTHLIKTRGQQVTLRCSPISGHKSVSWYQQVLGQGPQFIFQYYEKEERGRGNFPDRFSARQFPNYSSELNVNALLLGDSALYLCASSPVRGANTEAFFGQGTRLTVV.